This T cell receptor beta chain was found in a study of radiotherapy plus CTLA-4 blockade in lung cancer. General study points: Among reported predictors of response, early blood T cell clone dynamics with interferon-beta performed best.

Measured with immunoSEQ multiplex PCR; TCRdb has only the in-frame clones, and not every one. The sample consists of about 110,000 clones, 81% of them appearing once. With respect to this clone: Its antigen is unknown.

Focal radiation and CTLA-4 blockade (ipilimumab) were tested in chemo-refractory metastatic non-small-cell lung cancer patients. The receptor's source is a human donor with non-small cell lung cancer that progressed on radiotherapy plus ipilimumab. Some clones in this sample may be carry-over from other donors' samples. Sequenced here: peripheral blood, sampled from a patient treated with radiotherapy plus ipilimumab.

The chain's CDR3 is CASSVTGANVLTF. Written as DNA, the CDR3 is TGTGCCAGCAGCGTCACTGGGGCCAACGTCCTGACTTTC. The V call is TRBV7-3, the J call TRBJ2-6; D not certain. Per germline, CDR1 SGHTA and CDR2 FQGTGA. Trimming removed 5 bases at V and 2 bases at J, with 4 bases between. This CDR3 comprises 13 residues.